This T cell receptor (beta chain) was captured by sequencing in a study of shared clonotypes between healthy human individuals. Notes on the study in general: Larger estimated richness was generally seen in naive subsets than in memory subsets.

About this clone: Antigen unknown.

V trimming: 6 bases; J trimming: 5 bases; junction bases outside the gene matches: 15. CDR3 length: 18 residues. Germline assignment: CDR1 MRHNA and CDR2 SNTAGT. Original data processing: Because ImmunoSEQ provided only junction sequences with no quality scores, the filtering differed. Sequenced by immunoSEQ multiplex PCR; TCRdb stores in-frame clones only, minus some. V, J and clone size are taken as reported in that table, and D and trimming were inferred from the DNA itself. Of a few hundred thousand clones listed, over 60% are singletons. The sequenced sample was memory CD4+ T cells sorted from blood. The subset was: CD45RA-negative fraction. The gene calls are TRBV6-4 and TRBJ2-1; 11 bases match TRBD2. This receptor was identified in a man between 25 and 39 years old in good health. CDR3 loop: CASSAWGVGLAGNNEQFF. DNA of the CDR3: TGTGCCAGCAGCGCGTGGGGGGTAGGACTAGCGGGTAACAATGAGCAGTTCTTC.